The subject of this entry is one T cell receptor (beta chain). The data were produced by immunoSEQ multiplex PCR, yet TCRdb's version contains in-frame clones alone and is incomplete. The sample contains 91,000 or so clones, approximately 94% of which appear only once. The data were taken from a study of OX40 agonist ivuxolimab in advanced cancers. This CDR3 is built from 15 residues. The sample here was CD4+ or CD8+ T cells sorted from blood, taken in a trial of the OX40 agonist ivuxolimab. This receptor was identified in an adult with an advanced solid tumor such as melanoma, head and neck, liver or kidney cancer. The rearrangement links TRBV21-1 to TRBJ2-3; the table assigns TRBD2, which was not confirmed against the DNA. TRBV21-1 is deemed a pseudogene. CDR3 sequence reads: CAYITGGWDTDTQYF. The CDR3 coding sequence is TGTGCCTACATCACGGGGGGCTGGGACACAGATACGCAGTATTTT.